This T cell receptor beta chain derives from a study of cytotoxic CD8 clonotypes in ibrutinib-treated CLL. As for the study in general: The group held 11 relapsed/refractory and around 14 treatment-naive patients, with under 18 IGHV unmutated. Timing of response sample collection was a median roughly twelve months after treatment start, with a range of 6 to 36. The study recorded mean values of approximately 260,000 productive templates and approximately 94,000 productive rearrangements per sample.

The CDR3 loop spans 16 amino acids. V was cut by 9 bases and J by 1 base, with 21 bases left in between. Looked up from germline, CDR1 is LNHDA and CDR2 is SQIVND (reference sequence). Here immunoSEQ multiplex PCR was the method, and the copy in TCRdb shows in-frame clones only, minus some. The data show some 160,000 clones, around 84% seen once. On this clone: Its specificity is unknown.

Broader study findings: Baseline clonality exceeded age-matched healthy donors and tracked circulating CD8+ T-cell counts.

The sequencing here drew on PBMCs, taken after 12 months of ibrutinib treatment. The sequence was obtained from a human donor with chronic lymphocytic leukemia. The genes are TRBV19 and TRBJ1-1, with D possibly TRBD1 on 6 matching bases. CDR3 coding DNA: TGTGCCAGCTGCCGCCGTAGAGACAGGCCGAACACTGAAGCTTTCTTT. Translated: CASCRRRDRPNTEAFF.